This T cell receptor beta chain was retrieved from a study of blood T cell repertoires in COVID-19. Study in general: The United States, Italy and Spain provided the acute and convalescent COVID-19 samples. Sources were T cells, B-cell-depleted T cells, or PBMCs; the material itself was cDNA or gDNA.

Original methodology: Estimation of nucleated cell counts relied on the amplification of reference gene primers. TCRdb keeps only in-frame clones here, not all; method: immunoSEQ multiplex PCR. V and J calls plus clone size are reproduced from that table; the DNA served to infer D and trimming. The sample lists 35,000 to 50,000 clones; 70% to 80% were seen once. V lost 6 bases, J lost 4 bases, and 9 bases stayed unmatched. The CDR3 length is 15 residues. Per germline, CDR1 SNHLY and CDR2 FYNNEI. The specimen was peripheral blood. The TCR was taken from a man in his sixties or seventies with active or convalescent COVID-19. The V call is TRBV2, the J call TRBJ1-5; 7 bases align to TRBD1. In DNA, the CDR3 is TGTGCCAGCAGGCCTACGGGACAGCCTAATCAGCCCCAGCATTTT. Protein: CASRPTGQPNQPQHF.